This is a list of T cell receptor beta chains from one sample in a study of CD8+ T cells in alopecia areata. Libraries were prepared by immunoSEQ multiplex PCR; TCRdb keeps only in-frame clonotypes and omits some of them. In the table there are some 210,000 clones, under 70% of which are singletons. Sequenced here: CD4+ T cells sorted from blood, sampled between weeks 43 and 45, from a patient treated with tofacitinib. These receptor sequences come from a human donor with alopecia areata. The conserved cysteine and the conserved F or W are not part of the CDR3 here.

J: TRBJ1-1; V: TRBV29-1; CDR3: SVVVGGDTEAF
J: TRBJ1-4; V: TRBV12-5; CDR3: ASGNNRGVSEKLF
J: TRBJ1-1; V: TRBV5-1; CDR3: ASSIGTANTEAF
J: TRBJ1-1; V: TRBV2; CDR3: ASSAGGNTEAF
J: TRBJ2-2; V: TRBV30; CDR3: AWSTGAGGNTGELF
J: TRBJ2-1; V: TRBV29-1; CDR3: SVGAAGSSYNEQF
J: TRBJ2-3; V: TRBV6-6; CDR3: ASGLAGWTDTQY
J: TRBJ2-2; V: TRBV27; CDR3: ASCLAGLTGELF
J: TRBJ1-1; V: TRBV5-1; CDR3: ASRRTGENTEAF
J: TRBJ2-3; V: TRBV29-1; CDR3: SVDMGGTTDTQY
J: TRBJ2-5; V: TRBV2; CDR3: ASKLKAETQY
J: TRBJ2-7; V: TRBV11-2; CDR3: ASSSLADFSYEQY
J: TRBJ2-3; V: TRBV29-1; CDR3: SVPPIGQGFDTQY
J: TRBJ1-2; V: TRBV29-1; CDR3: SVGQGVSGYT
J: TRBJ2-2; V: TRBV5-1; CDR3: ASSFLSRNTGELF